These T cell receptor beta chains were read from a single sample in a study of regulatory T cells in long-lasting Graves disease. Using its own MiXCR run on the multiplex PCR reads, TCRdb lists one record per CDR3 protein. Among under 500,000 distinct CDR3 sequences, around 21% were seen once, and the ten largest hold around 21%. This specimen was peripheral blood mononuclear cells (PBMCs), taken when the disease was refractory, from a patient treated with antithyroid drugs. Receptors originate from a female donor with Graves disease. Each CDR3 is given with its conserved first and last residue. D genes are given only for firm matches. A row's size may be missing; if present it is once, few, many or a size class.

cdr3_nt cdr3_aa j_call d_call v_call clone_size
TGCGCCAGCAGCTTCCAGGGGGGGGATCAGCCCCAGCATTTT CASSFQGGDQPQHF TRBJ1-5 TRBD1 TRBV5-1 many
TGTGCCAGCAGTTTATTACCTAACCCCTCCTACGAGCAGTACTTC CASSLLPNPSYEQYF TRBJ2-7 . TRBV28 many
TGTGCCAGCAGCCCGGGGGACAGGGAACGAGGAGGCTACACCTTC CASSPGDRERGGYTF TRBJ1-2 TRBD1 TRBV11-2 many
TGTGCCAGCGGAACCCCCAGGACCGCCTCAGCTTTCTTT CASGTPRTASAFF TRBJ1-1 . TRBV6-1 many
TGTGCCTGGACAGTTGAAAGCACTGGGGCCAACGTCCTGACTTTC CAWTVESTGANVLTF TRBJ2-6 . TRBV30 many
TGTGCCAGCAGCTTACAGCAGGGCCACTACGAGCAGTACTTC CASSLQQGHYEQYF TRBJ2-7 . TRBV7-9 many
TGCGCCAGCAGCCAAGATGGCCTAGTAGTAGATACGCAGTATTTT CASSQDGLVVDTQYF TRBJ2-3 . TRBV4-1 .
TGTGCCATCACGCGGGGTGAGGGTGGCTACACCTTC CAITRGEGGYTF TRBJ1-2 . TRBV10-3 many
TGTGCCAGCAGGACAGGGGACGAGCAGTACTTC CASRTGDEQYF TRBJ2-7 TRBD1 TRBV2 many
TGTGCCAGCAGCGCACAGGGTACGATGAACACCGGGGAGCTGTTTTTT CASSAQGTMNTGELFF TRBJ2-2 . TRBV12-3/TRBV12-4 .
TGTGCCAGCAGCTTAGACTCCGGGACTCTCACCGGGGAGCTGTTTTTT CASSLDSGTLTGELFF TRBJ2-2 . TRBV11-2 .
TGTGCCAGTAGTATCGCAGGGGGTCCCAACGAGCAGTACTTC CASSIAGGPNEQYF TRBJ2-7 TRBD1 TRBV19 .
TGTGCCAGCAGCCGAGCCTCCCAAGAGACCCAGTACTTC CASSRASQETQYF TRBJ2-5 . TRBV7-9 many
TGTGCCAGCAGTGAAGCGCTAGGTTTCATTGAAAAACTGTTTTTT CASSEALGFIEKLFF TRBJ1-4 . TRBV6-1 many
TGTGCCAGCTCACCGGGACAGGGACCCATGAAAAATCAGCCCCAGCATTTT CASSPGQGPMKNQPQHF TRBJ1-5 TRBD1 TRBV18 .
TGTGCCAGCAGCTTAGCGCAGGGACGGAACACTGAAGCTTTCTTT CASSLAQGRNTEAFF TRBJ1-1 . TRBV11-1 many
TGCAGTGCTCCTTCGGACGGAACTAGCGGGCCCCAAGAGACCCAGTACTTC CSAPSDGTSGPQETQYF TRBJ2-5 TRBD2 TRBV20-1 many
TGTGCCAGCAGGGGGGGTCACACCGGGGAGCTGTTTTTT CASRGGHTGELFF TRBJ2-2 . TRBV2 few
TGTGCCAGTAGTCCTAGTAAAGGGACAGGTGGGTACGAGCAGTACTTC CASSPSKGTGGYEQYF TRBJ2-7 TRBD1 TRBV19 few
TGTGCCAGCAGCTTAAAAGCGGGAGGGCCCGGTTCTGGGGCCAACGTCCTGACTTTC CASSLKAGGPGSGANVLTF TRBJ2-6 TRBD2 TRBV7-3 few
TGTGCCAGTAGTATGCTGGGATACCCACAAGAGACCCAGTACTTC CASSMLGYPQETQYF TRBJ2-5 . TRBV19 few
TGTGCCAGCAGTCCTATTTTGGATTTTAGCAATCAGCCCCAGCATTTT CASSPILDFSNQPQHF TRBJ1-5 . TRBV6-1 few
TGTGCCAGCAGTTTTCAGTTTTTGTACGAGCAGTACTTC CASSFQFLYEQYF TRBJ2-7 . TRBV28 many
TGCAGTGCTATTCAAAGGGGTAATTCACCCCTCCACTTT CSAIQRGNSPLHF TRBJ1-6 . TRBV20-1 many
TGTGCCAGTAGTAACAGGGATAACAATCAGCCCCAGCATTTT CASSNRDNNQPQHF TRBJ1-5 . TRBV19 .
TGTGCCAGCAGTTCCCACGACAGGGGGCTTGAGCAGTACTTC CASSSHDRGLEQYF TRBJ2-7 TRBD1 TRBV28 many
TGTGCCAGCAGCCAAGATTACCTCCCCGCGGCTTTCTTT CASSQDYLPAAFF TRBJ1-1 . TRBV14 .
TGTGCCAGCAGCTTAGAGCCGGGACAGGGGGGATACGAGCAGTACTTC CASSLEPGQGGYEQYF TRBJ2-7 TRBD1 TRBV7-9 few
TGTGCCACCAGTGACCGGACAGGGGATGGCTACACCTTC CATSDRTGDGYTF TRBJ1-2 TRBD1 TRBV24-1 .
TGTGCCAGCAGCTTCTTTGGGAACACTGAAGCTTTCTTT CASSFFGNTEAFF TRBJ1-1 . TRBV27 many
TGTGCCAGCAGCTCCACGCGGCACCGGGGCGGCTACACCTTC CASSSTRHRGGYTF TRBJ1-2 . TRBV11-2 .
TGTGCCAGCAGCCGGGACAGAACAAGCAATCAGCCCCAGCATTTT CASSRDRTSNQPQHF TRBJ1-5 TRBD1 TRBV6-1 .
TGCGCCAGCAGCCAAGATCTGGGGACAGGGGATAATTCGGAGCAGTACTTC CASSQDLGTGDNSEQYF TRBJ2-7 TRBD1 TRBV4-3 few
TGCAGTGCTAGGCCCCAGGGGACCTACGAGCAGTACTTC CSARPQGTYEQYF TRBJ2-7 . TRBV20-1 .
. CASTNQTSMYLCASSTTGQTEAFF TRBJ1-1 . TRBV6-1 .